Listed below are T cell receptor beta chains from one sample, sequenced in a study of blood T cell repertoires in COVID-19. Profiling relied on immunoSEQ multiplex PCR, and the TCRdb table lists in-frame clones only, not all of them. The sample has about 330,000 clones; almost 85% are singletons. The sequenced sample was peripheral blood. The receptors here all came from a human donor in a cohort sampled during active COVID-19. CDR3s include the opening cysteine and the closing phenylalanine or tryptophan. A D gene is named only where the DNA matches it firmly. Not every row has a clone size; where given, it reads once, few, many or a size class.

d_call	j_call	v_call	clone_size	cdr3_aa	cdr3_nt
TRBD1	TRBJ1-4	TRBV7-9	NA	CASSLPVRDRDEKLFF	TGTGCCAGCAGCCTGCCCGTCCGGGACAGGGATGAAAAACTGTTTTTT
NA	TRBJ1-4	TRBV5-6	NA	CASSLRGTVGEKLFF	TGTGCCAGCAGCTTGAGGGGTACGGTTGGTGAAAAACTGTTTTTT
NA	TRBJ2-3	TRBV4-2	NA	CASSPGLQDTQYF	TGTGCCAGCAGTCCCGGACTTCAAGATACGCAGTATTTT
TRBD1	TRBJ2-7	TRBV6-5	many	CASSSRQGWIHEQYF	TGTGCCAGCAGTTCCCGACAGGGTTGGATCCACGAGCAGTACTTC
NA	TRBJ1-1	TRBV27	NA	CASSLEGFGEAFF	TGTGCCAGCAGTTTGGAGGGGTTCGGTGAAGCTTTCTTT
NA	TRBJ1-5	TRBV6-5	NA	CASSLQSNQPQHF	TGTGCCAGCAGTTTGCAGTCCAATCAGCCCCAGCATTTT
NA	TRBJ2-7	TRBV29-1	NA	CSVEVAHEQYF	TGCAGCGTTGAAGTGGCACACGAGCAGTACTTC
NA	TRBJ1-4	TRBV30	NA	CAWSQGLRFGNEKLFF	TGTGCCTGGAGTCAGGGGCTTAGGTTCGGTAATGAAAAACTGTTTTTT
TRBD1	TRBJ2-1	TRBV7-9	NA	CASSLRGQGAIMSYNEQFF	TGTGCCAGCAGCTTGAGAGGACAGGGGGCCATTATGTCCTACAATGAGCAGTTCTTC
NA	TRBJ1-1	TRBV20-1	NA	CSASLPSLEPEAFF	TGCAGTGCTAGTCTCCCCAGTTTGGAGCCTGAAGCTTTCTTT
NA	TRBJ1-5	TRBV7-9	NA	CASSHGVQPQHF	TGTGCCAGCAGCCACGGGGTGCAGCCCCAGCATTTT